The sequence of this TCR beta chain was determined in a study of PD-L1 blockade in urothelial cancer. Study-wide context: T cells were recovered from blood samples at a median of roughly 130,000.

Each patient's cancer was a locally advanced or metastatic urothelial carcinoma. Pretreatment and on-treatment blood mononuclear cell samples were taken, totaling between 1 and 8 time points per patient. Trimming pared 8 bases from V and 1 base from J, leaving 18 bases between. The CDR3 is made up of 16 amino acids. Germline V lookup: CDR1 SNHLY, CDR2 FYNNEI. The protocol was immunoSEQ multiplex PCR, while the TCRdb copy is restricted to in-frame clones and leaves out a portion. The sample carries 20,000 to 25,000 clones, 84% recorded once. The sample here was PBMCs, taken around atezolizumab (anti-PD-L1) treatment. The TCR was taken from a man between 65 and 85 years old with urothelial cancer. The chain uses TRBV2 and TRBJ1-3, with a weak D call TRBD1 (5 bases). The CDR3: CASREAQGSSGNTIYF. For the CDR3, the DNA is TGTGCCAGCCGCGAAGCGCAGGGTTCGTCTGGAAACACCATATATTTT.